What follows are 27 T cell receptor beta chains derived from one specimen sequenced in a study of T cells after yellow fever vaccination. TCRdb reprocessed the 5' RACE reads with MiXCR, giving one entry per CDR3 protein. In the table there are a few hundred thousand distinct CDR3 sequences, 3.5% to 5% of which are singletons. The sample here was PBMCs, taken 15 days after the yellow fever booster vaccination. Receptors originate from a man in his late teens or twenties who received the YFV17D yellow fever vaccine.

This clonotype turned up a few times. This chain links TRBV11-2 with TRBJ2-5, with TRBD2 matching 11 bases. Germline trimming cut 3 bases from V and 1 base from J; bases unmatched to any gene: 7. The V gene's germline CDR1 is SGHAT and CDR2 FQNNGV. The CDR3 has 17 residues. The CDR3 is CASSFTSGGPPQETQYF. CDR3 in DNA: TGTGCCAGCAGCTTCACTAGCGGGGGTCCCCCCCAAGAGACCCAGTACTTC. The full variable domain, completed using reference TRBV11-2 and TRBJ2-5, is EAGVAQSPRYKIIEKRQSVAFWCNPISGHATLYWYQQILGQGPKLLIQFQNNGVVDDSQLPKDRFSAERLKGVDSTLKIQPAKLEDSAVYLCASSFTSGGPPQETQYFGPGTRLLVL.

This clonotype has a handful of counts. The chain employs TRBV12-3 or TRBV12-4 and TRBJ2-2, with D perhaps matching TRBD2 (5 bases). The CDR3 length is 13 residues. V was trimmed by 8 bases and J by 6 bases, leaving 13 bases between them. CDR3 in DNA: TGTGCCAGCGCGCGGGTGCCAGCCGGGGAGCTGTTTTTT. The encoded protein is CASARVPAGELFF.

This clonotype came up many times. The rearrangement uses TRBV7-8 and TRBJ2-3, with D perhaps given as TRBD1 or TRBD2 (6 bases each). CDR3 size: 15 residues. Trimming stripped 0 bases from V and 6 bases from J, with 13 bases between. Per germline, CDR1 SGHVS and CDR2 FQNEAQ. This CDR3 reads CASSLAKGGRDTQYF. The CDR3 DNA reads as TGTGCCAGCAGCTTAGCCAAGGGGGGACGCGATACGCAGTATTTT.

In this sample, this clonotype turned up a few times. The chain joins TRBV7-3 to TRBJ1-2; 8 bases agree with TRBD1. Trimming took 4 bases from V and 6 from J; bases not matched to a gene: 4. Germline V gene data show CDR1 as SGHTA and CDR2 as FQGTGA. The CDR3 is 13 amino acids. The CDR3 loop reads CASSSGQADGYTF. The CDR3 region has the DNA TGTGCCAGCAGCTCGGGACAGGCCGATGGCTACACCTTC.

This clonotype was observed many times. CDR3 sequence (DNA): TGTGCCAGCAGCCCGGGACAGGGAGGCGCGCAGTACTTC. The encoded protein is CASSPGQGGAQYF. The genes are TRBV7-2 and TRBJ2-7; 9 nucleotides match TRBD1. After removal of 5 bases from V and 9 bases from J, the junction contained 8 bases not matched to a gene. The CDR3 has 13 amino acids. CDR1 SGHTA and CDR2 FQGNSA come from the germline V gene.

This clonotype has only a few counts. The chain has TRBV30 and TRBJ1-1; possible D gene TRBD1, 6 bases. Germline CDR1 reads GTSNPN; CDR2 reads SVGIG (reference sequence). V lost 5 bases to trimming and J lost 7 bases, with 14 bases between them. This CDR3 is built from 12 residues. The CDR3 loop is CAWEGDTNEAFF. CDR3 in DNA: TGTGCCTGGGAAGGGGACACAAATGAAGCTTTCTTT.

J is TRBJ2-3 and V is TRBV7-2; D is uncertain. The CDR3 consists of 14 residues. CDR1 and CDR2 from the germline V gene are SGHTA and FQGNSA. V was shortened by 1 base and J by 6 bases, with 11 bases between the two germline ends. CDR3 bases: TGTGCCAGCAGCTTAGTCCTACGCTCCGATACGCAGTATTTT. Residues: CASSLVLRSDTQYF.

This clonotype appeared many times. The chain employs TRBV28 and TRBJ2-3; D is unclear. The germline gives CDR1 MDHEN, CDR2 SYDVKM. V was pared by 6 bases and J by 4 bases, with 17 bases between. The CDR3 runs to 15 residues. The CDR3, as DNA: TGTGCCAGCAGACCCATATGGATCGAGGCAGATACGCAGTATTTT. Translated, it gives CASRPIWIEADTQYF.

This clonotype has a handful of counts. The V gene is TRBV20-1, the J gene TRBJ2-3; 11 bases agree with TRBD1. From germline, CDR1 is DFQATT and CDR2 SNEGSKA (reference sequence). The V gene end was trimmed by 7 bases and the J gene end by 6 bases; junction bases not matched to a gene: 9. This CDR3 contains 14 residues. The CDR3 DNA reads as TGCAGTGACGAGGACAGGGGGCACGGGGATACGCAGTATTTT. This translates into CSDEDRGHGDTQYF.

This clonotype was seen more than once but under ten times. The CDR3 DNA sequence: TGTGCCAGCAGCTTATCCGGGGGGGCCCCATACGAGCAGTACGTC. As protein: CASSLSGGAPYEQYV. The V call is TRBV7-2, the J call TRBJ2-7; 8 positions match TRBD2. The CDR3 is made up of 15 amino acids. Losses at the gene ends were 2 bases for V and 4 bases for J; bases not matched to a gene: 7. Germline CDR1 and CDR2: SGHTA and FQGNSA.

This clonotype has at least ten counts. The rearrangement uses TRBV20-1 and TRBJ2-2, with 9 positions matching TRBD1. Germline V lookup: CDR1 DFQATT, CDR2 SNEGSKA (reference sequence). Losses at the gene ends were 2 bases for V and 3 bases for J; bases not matched to a gene: 7. The CDR3 covers 16 residues. The CDR3 loop is CSARRPGTGYTGELFF. The CDR3 region has the DNA TGCAGTGCTAGACGTCCCGGGACAGGGTACACCGGGGAGCTGTTTTTT.

This clonotype was picked up many times. The chain links TRBV6-5 to TRBJ1-5; TRBD1 aligns across 7 bases. The CDR3 length is 15 residues. Germline V CDR1 and CDR2: MNHEY, SVGAGI. V dropped 5 bases and J dropped 0; count of bases not matched to a gene: 4. The CDR3 nucleotides are TGTGCCAGCAGTCGGACAGGAGTTAGCAATCAGCCCCAGCATTTT. Residues: CASSRTGVSNQPQHF.

This clonotype has a count of ten or more. This chain uses TRBV6-5 with TRBJ2-5; 8 positions match TRBD2. V dropped 4 bases and J dropped 5; count of bases not matched to a gene: 6. CDR1 is MNHEY and CDR2 is SVGAGI in the germline V gene. The length of the CDR3 is 14 residues. CDR3 DNA sequence: TGTGCCAGCAGTTCCCCCCGGGAGGGCGAGACCCAGTACTTC. Protein sequence: CASSSPREGETQYF.

This chain uses TRBV9 with TRBJ1-2; a possible D gene is TRBD1 (6 bases). There are 14 residues in the CDR3. Per germline, CDR1 SGDLS and CDR2 YYNGEE. Trimming left V 0 bases short and J 4 bases short, with 10 bases between. CDR3 DNA: TGTGCCAGCAGCGTAGGGCAGGGGACCTATGGCTACACCTTC. Translating it yields CASSVGQGTYGYTF.

This clonotype showed up just a few times. V is TRBV5-4 and J is TRBJ1-3, with 10 positions matching TRBD1. The germline gives CDR1 SGHNT, CDR2 YYREEE (reference sequence). The CDR3 loop spans 12 amino acids. V lost 4 bases and J lost 9; bases outside the gene matches: 1. This CDR3 is CASSRTGGTIYF. As DNA, the CDR3 is TGTGCCAGCAGCCGGACAGGGGGCACCATATATTTT. The whole variable domain, filled in from reference TRBV5-4 and TRBJ1-3, reads ETGVTQSPTHLIKTRGQQVTLRCSSQSGHNTVSWYQQALGQGPQFIFQYYREEENGRGNFPPRFSGLQFPNYSSELNVNALELDDSALYLCASSRTGGTIYFGEGSWLTVV.

This clonotype was picked up a small number of times. V and J are TRBV27 and TRBJ2-2; D unclear. The CDR3 covers 14 residues. Germline V gene sequence: CDR1 MNHEY, CDR2 SMNVEV (reference sequence). Trimming took 0 bases from V and 5 from J, leaving 7 bases between them. CDR3 loop: CASSLSTVTGELFF. In nucleotides, the CDR3 is TGTGCCAGCAGTTTATCCACAGTGACCGGGGAGCTGTTTTTT.

This rearrangement joins TRBV28 to TRBJ1-5; D gene unclear. CDR3 size: 15 residues. Germline V gene sequence: CDR1 MDHEN, CDR2 SYDVKM. Trimming cost V 3 bases and J 1 base, with 10 bases left between them. The CDR3 loop reads CASSFLPVSNQPQHF. The CDR3 region has the DNA TGTGCCAGCAGTTTTTTGCCGGTGAGCAATCAGCCCCAGCATTTT.

The genes are TRBV4-3 and TRBJ2-1; possible D gene TRBD1, 5 bases. This CDR3 has 14 amino acids. V shed 0 bases and J shed 10 bases, with 13 bases lying between them. From germline, CDR1 is LGHNA and CDR2 YSLEER. The CDR3: CASSQEFRGREQFF. CDR3 coding DNA: TGCGCCAGCAGCCAAGAATTTAGGGGAAGGGAGCAGTTCTTC.

In this sample, this clonotype turned up many times. The chain has TRBV12-3 or TRBV12-4 and TRBJ1-2; D unclear. The CDR3 covers 15 residues. V lost 0 bases to trimming and J lost 6 bases, with 14 bases between them. CDR3 in amino acids: CASSLASRSAHGYTF. The CDR3 DNA reads TGTGCCAGCAGTTTAGCGAGTCGTAGTGCCCATGGCTACACCTTC.

This clonotype was detected ten times or more. The chain couples TRBV7-9 to TRBJ1-1; no firm D call. CDR1 and CDR2 (germline): SEHNR, FQNEAQ (reference sequence). V was shortened by 2 bases and J by 4 bases, with 11 bases between the two germline ends. This CDR3 has 14 residues. CDR3 sequence reads: CASSLYGVSTEAFF. DNA for the CDR3: TGTGCCAGCAGCTTATACGGGGTCTCCACTGAAGCTTTCTTT.

This clonotype was seen a few times. V and J are TRBV6-5 and TRBJ2-2, with D maybe TRBD2 (6 bases). The V end was cut by 5 bases, the J end by 0 bases, with 13 bases between. The germline gives CDR1 MNHEY, CDR2 SVGAGI. The CDR3 runs to 16 residues. In DNA, the CDR3 is TGTGCCAGCAGTCTCGAACCGGGGGCGAACACCGGGGAGCTGTTTTTT. Translated: CASSLEPGANTGELFF.

The chain couples TRBV27 to TRBJ2-7; D may be TRBD1 or TRBD2 (5 bases each). This CDR3 has 13 amino acids. Trimming removed 6 bases from V and 1 base from J, with 10 bases in between. Germline V lookup: CDR1 MNHEY, CDR2 SMNVEV (reference sequence). The DNA for the CDR3 is TGTGCCAGCAGGGGTGGGGGATCCTACGAGCAGTACTTC. Protein sequence: CASRGGGSYEQYF.

This clonotype came up many times. The rearrangement uses TRBV9 and TRBJ2-2, with a tentative D call TRBD1 (6 bases). Germline V gene sequence: CDR1 SGDLS, CDR2 YYNGEE. The CDR3 length is 14 residues. V was shortened by 4 bases and J by 5 bases, with 12 bases between the two germline ends. The CDR3 DNA sequence: TGTGCCAGCAGCCCTATACAGGGTACCGGGGAGCTGTTTTTT. Its translation: CASSPIQGTGELFF.

This clonotype was detected ten times or more. This chain connects TRBV7-2 to TRBJ2-3; perhaps TRBD2 as D (6 bases). V lost 0 bases, J lost 0 bases, and 10 bases lay in between. The CDR3 spans 16 residues. Germline CDR1 is SGHTA and CDR2 is FQGNSA. DNA for the CDR3: TGTGCCAGCAGCTTAGCAGGCGGGGCGAGCACAGATACGCAGTATTTT. Its translation is CASSLAGGASTDTQYF. The full variable domain, in which reference TRBV7-2 and TRBJ2-3 provide the parts outside the CDR3, is GAGVSQSPSNKVTEKGKDVELRCDPISGHTALYWYRQSLGQGLEFLIYFQGNSAPDKSGLPSDRFSAERTGGSVSTLTIQRTQQEDSAVYLCASSLAGGASTDTQYFGPGTRLTVL.

This chain uses TRBV11-1 with TRBJ2-3; D gene ambiguous. Deletions cut 0 bases from V and 7 bases from J, with 8 bases between. Per germline, CDR1 SGHAT and CDR2 FQDESV (reference sequence). The CDR3 is 13 residues long. This CDR3 is CASSLARLNTQYF. The CDR3, as DNA: TGTGCCAGCAGCTTAGCGAGGCTGAATACGCAGTATTTT.

The table lists this clonotype with a few counts. The V gene is TRBV7-2, the J gene TRBJ2-3; 11 bases are shared with TRBD2. The germline gives CDR1 SGHTA, CDR2 FQGNSA. The J segment lost 1 base and the V segment lost 5 bases, leaving 5 bases of the junction unmatched. This CDR3 has 16 amino acids. The CDR3 here is CASSLQTSGGTDTQYF. As DNA, the CDR3 is TGTGCCAGCAGCCTCCAGACTAGCGGGGGCACAGATACGCAGTATTTT.

The chain carries TRBV7-9 and TRBJ1-1; TRBD1 is a possible D gene (5 bases). In germline, CDR1 is SEHNR, CDR2 FQNEAQ (reference sequence). The CDR3 runs to 11 residues. V lost 5 bases, J lost 11 bases, and 12 bases lay in between. CDR3 nucleotides: TGTGCCAGCAGCCAAGGGGTCGGGGCTTTCTTT. Translating it yields CASSQGVGAFF.